In its sample, the clone carrying this T cell receptor (beta chain) was seen once. The Seattle patients joined while their infection was active and were tracked longitudinally afterward. Repertoires were generated with immunoSEQ multiplex PCR, while TCRdb's copy carries only in-frame clones and drops some. The sample gives roughly 230,000 clones, less than 90% of which show up once; 10% is in the top ten. These data originate in a study of blood T cell repertoires in COVID-19. Across the whole study: Donors in the United States, Italy and Spain gave samples during acute or convalescent COVID-19. The analysed material was cDNA or gDNA that came from T cells, B-cell-depleted T cells, or PBMCs.

There are 14 residues in the CDR3. Per germline, CDR1 LNHDA and CDR2 SQIVND (reference sequence). Trimming shortened V by 2 bases and J by 0 bases, and 7 bases separated the two germline ends. The chain couples TRBV19 to TRBJ1-1, with D unresolved. The specimen sequenced was peripheral blood. This receptor was obtained from a woman of 80 years or more with COVID-19, enrolled during active disease. The CDR3 is CASSIQALNTEAFF. The CDR3 DNA reads as TGTGCCAGTAGTATACAGGCGTTGAACACTGAAGCTTTCTTT.